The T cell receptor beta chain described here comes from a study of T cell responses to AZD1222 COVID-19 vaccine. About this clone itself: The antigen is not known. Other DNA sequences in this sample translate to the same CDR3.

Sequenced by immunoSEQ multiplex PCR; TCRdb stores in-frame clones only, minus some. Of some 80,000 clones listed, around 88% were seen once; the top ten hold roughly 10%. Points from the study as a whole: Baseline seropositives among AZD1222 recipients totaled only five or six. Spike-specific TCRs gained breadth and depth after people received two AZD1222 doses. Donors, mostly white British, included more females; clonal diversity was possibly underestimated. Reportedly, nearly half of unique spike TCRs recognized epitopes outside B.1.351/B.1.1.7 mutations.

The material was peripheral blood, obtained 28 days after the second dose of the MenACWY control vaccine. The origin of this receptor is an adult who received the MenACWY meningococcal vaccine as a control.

For the CDR3, the DNA is TGTGCCAGCAGTTATGGCGAAAAACTGTTTTTT. It yields the protein CASSYGEKLFF. The J gene is TRBJ1-4, the V gene TRBV27; D is unresolved. This CDR3 contains 11 residues. V dropped 4 bases and J dropped 8 bases, with 5 bases sitting between them. Germline V gene lookup returns CDR1 MNHEY and CDR2 SMNVEV (reference sequence). Full variable domain (outside the CDR3, taken from reference TRBV27 and TRBJ1-4): EAQVTQNPRYLITVTGKKLTVTCSQNMNHEYMSWYRQDPGLGLRQIYYSMNVEVTDKGDVPEGYKVSRKEKRNFPLILESPSPNQTSLYFCASSYGEKLFFGSGTQLSVL.